This TCR beta chain was profiled in a study of CD8 T cells in ankylosing spondylitis. Each CDR3 protein is one row after TCRdb ran MiXCR on the 5' RACE reads. This table holds 190,000 or so distinct CDR3 sequences, 9.5% to 15% found once. Material: blood, either unsorted or a sorted T cell fraction (not recorded which). The TCR originated in a male donor with ankylosing spondylitis or in good health (not recorded which).

The CDR3 nucleotides read TGCGCCAGCAGAACAGGGAGGTCGAACACTGAAGCTTTCTTT. Translation: CASRTGRSNTEAFF. The chain is built from TRBV4-1 and TRBJ1-1; possible D gene TRBD1, 6 bases. The CDR3 length is 14 residues. Looked up from germline, CDR1 is MGHRA and CDR2 is YSYEKL. V was trimmed by 6 bases and J by 1 base, leaving 12 bases between them.